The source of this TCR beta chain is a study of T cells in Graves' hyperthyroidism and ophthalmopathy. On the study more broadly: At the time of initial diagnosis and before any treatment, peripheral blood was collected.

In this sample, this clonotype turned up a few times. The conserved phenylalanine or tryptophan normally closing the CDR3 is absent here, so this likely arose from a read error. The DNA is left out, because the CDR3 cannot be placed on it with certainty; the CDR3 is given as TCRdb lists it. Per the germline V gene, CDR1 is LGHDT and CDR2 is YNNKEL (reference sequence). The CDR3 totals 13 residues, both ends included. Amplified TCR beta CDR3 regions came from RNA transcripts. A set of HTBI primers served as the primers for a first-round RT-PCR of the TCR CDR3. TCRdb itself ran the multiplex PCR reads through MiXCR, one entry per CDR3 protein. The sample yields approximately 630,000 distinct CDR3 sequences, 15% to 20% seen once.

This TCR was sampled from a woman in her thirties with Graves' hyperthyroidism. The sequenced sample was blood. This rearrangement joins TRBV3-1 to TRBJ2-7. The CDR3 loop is CASSQVNSRKVWL.